This T cell receptor beta chain was identified during a study of blood T cell repertoires in COVID-19. The table came from immunoSEQ multiplex PCR; TCRdb's copy has only in-frame clones and leaves some out. The sample has more than 25,000 clones; around 87% are singletons. The CDR3 covers 15 residues. Germline V gives CDR1 KGHSH, CDR2 LQKENI. Trimming cost V 5 bases and J 1 base, with 11 bases left between them. This chain uses TRBV18 with TRBJ1-4, with D perhaps TRBD1 (5 bases). The sample was peripheral blood. The clonotype was recovered from a man between 50 and 59 years old with active COVID-19. CDR3 in amino acids: CASSTRQKTNEKLFF. The CDR3 DNA is TGTGCCAGCTCAACTCGACAGAAAACTAATGAAAAACTGTTTTTT.